These 12 T cell receptor beta chains originate from one sample sequenced in a study of cytomegalovirus exposure and HLA in healthy donors. Only in-frame clones appear in the TCRdb table, and some are missing; sequencing was by immunoSEQ multiplex PCR. The sample shows under 80,000 clones, less than 95% of them seen only once. Sequencing was carried out using PBMCs. Receptor source: a woman between 18 and 29 years old in good health and CMV-seropositive.

J is TRBJ2-7 and V is TRBV6-6; TRBD2 might be the D (5 bases). The germline V gene encodes CDR1 MNHNY and CDR2 SVGAGI (reference sequence). This CDR3 is built from 15 residues. The germline V and J ends were trimmed by 0 bases and 2 bases, with 11 bases remaining between them. The CDR3 coding sequence is TGTGCCAGCAGTTACTCCCTAGCTGCCACCTACGAGCAGTACTTC. Translating gives CASSYSLAATYEQYF.

This chain connects TRBV5-1 to TRBJ1-1, with D uncertain. V gave up 4 bases and J gave up 1 base, with 5 bases separating them. Germline V gene sequence: CDR1 SGHRS, CDR2 YFSETQ. The CDR3 is made up of 12 amino acids. This chain's CDR3 is CASSPENTEAFF. The DNA for the CDR3 is TGCGCCAGCAGCCCAGAGAACACTGAAGCTTTCTTT.

V and J are TRBV11-2 and TRBJ2-7; maybe TRBD2 (6 bases). Germline CDR1 and CDR2: SGHAT and FQNNGV. V gave up 5 bases and J gave up 4 bases, with 15 bases separating them. The CDR3 has 14 amino acids. DNA of the CDR3: TGTGCCAGCAGCCCTGGGGGGTTTGAGTACGAGCAGTACTTC. Encoded protein: CASSPGGFEYEQYF.

The gene calls are TRBV6-5 and TRBJ1-1, with D tentatively TRBD1 (5 bases). The CDR3 contains 16 residues. Germline V gives CDR1 MNHEY, CDR2 SVGAGI. V lost 2 bases to trimming and J lost 0 bases, with 13 bases between them. CDR3 sequence reads: CASSYTGGFVNTEAFF. In nucleotides, the CDR3 is TGTGCCAGCAGTTACACCGGGGGATTCGTGAACACTGAAGCTTTCTTT.

The V call is TRBV9, the J call TRBJ2-5; tentatively, D is TRBD2 (6 bases). Trimming pared 4 bases from V and 5 bases from J, leaving 18 bases between. CDR1 SGDLS and CDR2 YYNGEE come from the germline V gene. There are 15 residues in the CDR3. CDR3 sequence reads: CASSRSWAGMETQYF. The CDR3 coding sequence is TGTGCCAGCAGCCGGTCATGGGCGGGAATGGAGACCCAGTACTTC. The full variable domain, with the rest looked up from reference TRBV9 and TRBJ2-5, is DSGVTQTPKHLITATGQRVTLRCSPRSGDLSVYWYQQSLDQGLQFLIQYYNGEERAKGNILERFSAQQFPDLHSELNLSSLELGDSALYFCASSRSWAGMETQYFGPGTRLLVL.

The rearrangement uses TRBV30 and TRBJ1-5; a possible D gene is TRBD1 (6 bases). The CDR3 has 13 amino acids. Germline CDR1 GTSNPN, CDR2 SVGIG (reference sequence). The V end lost 2 bases, the J end lost 7 bases, and 12 bases lay between the germline ends. The CDR3 nucleotides are TGTGCCTGGAGTTATAGACAGGAGCAGCCCCAGCATTTT. Encoded protein: CAWSYRQEQPQHF.

V gene TRBV6-5 combines with J gene TRBJ1-5; the match to TRBD1 covers 7 bases. Trimming removed 4 bases from V and 1 base from J; junction bases left unmatched: 4. The V gene's germline CDR1 is MNHEY and CDR2 SVGAGI. The CDR3 spans 15 residues. CDR3: CASSWTGRSNQPQHF. DNA for the CDR3: TGTGCCAGCAGTTGGACAGGTAGGAGCAATCAGCCCCAGCATTTT.

V is TRBV6-6 and J is TRBJ1-6, with D possibly matching TRBD1 (5 bases). CDR1 and CDR2 (germline): MNHNY, SVGAGI (reference sequence). The CDR3 is 15 amino acids. V gave up 2 bases and J gave up 8 bases, with 13 bases separating them. CDR3 region: CASSYGAGRDSPLHF. In DNA form, the CDR3 reads TGTGCCAGCAGTTACGGAGCGGGGCGTGATTCACCCCTCCACTTT.

V is TRBV14 and J is TRBJ1-1; D unresolved. In germline, CDR1 is SGHDN, CDR2 FVKESK. V lost 4 bases to trimming and J lost 5 bases, with 5 bases between them. The CDR3 loop spans 11 amino acids. As DNA, the CDR3 is TGTGCCAGCAGCCCGGGGACTGAAGCTTTCTTT. Translated: CASSPGTEAFF.

The chain employs TRBV7-8 and TRBJ2-7; the match to TRBD1 covers 7 bases. The germline gives CDR1 SGHVS, CDR2 FQNEAQ. J gave up 1 base and V 3 bases, and 12 bases lay outside the gene matches. The CDR3 covers 17 residues. CDR3 sequence (DNA): TGTGCCAGCAGCTTGGCGACAGGGCGCGACTTTTCCTACGAGCAGTACTTC. Protein: CASSLATGRDFSYEQYF.

This clone was counted a single time. The rearrangement links TRBV7-6 to TRBJ2-3; TRBD2 matches 15 bases. The germline gives CDR1 SGHVS, CDR2 FNYEAQ. The CDR3 spans 17 residues. The J segment lost 5 bases and the V segment lost 1 base, leaving 4 bases of the junction unmatched. The CDR3 reads CASSLGTSGRARDTQYF. As DNA, the CDR3 is TGTGCCAGCAGCTTAGGGACTAGCGGGAGGGCCCGAGATACGCAGTATTTT.

The chain recombines TRBV5-1 with TRBJ2-3, with TRBD2 identical over 13 bases. The ends lost 0 bases at V and 0 bases at J; junction bases unmatched: 1. Germline-derived CDR1 and CDR2 are SGHRS and YFSETQ. The CDR3 covers 17 residues. CDR3 DNA sequence: TGCGCCAGCAGCTTGGGACTAGCGGGAGGAAGCACAGATACGCAGTATTTT. Amino acid sequence: CASSLGLAGGSTDTQYF.